The sequence of this T cell receptor beta chain was determined in a study of cytomegalovirus exposure and HLA in healthy donors. In its sample, this clone was seen a few times. Its antigen is unknown. The junction departs from germline at one end; a sequencing error may be responsible. In germline, CDR1 is SEHNR, CDR2 FQNEAQ (reference sequence). The CDR3 totals 12 residues. Study-level results: In vitro assays verified that a few CMV-associated chains recognized CMV antigens specifically.

60 Vbeta and 13 Jbeta primers were used in PCR. Source study methods: Later, an analysis found 80 million or so unique TCR beta chains, and around 10 million of these were shared. Method: immunoSEQ multiplex PCR; TCRdb's copy keeps in-frame clones and lacks some. D and trimming were read from the DNA, whereas the V and J calls and clone size are those reported in that table. The sample contains more than 100,000 clones, about three quarters of which appear only once. The chain uses TRBV7-9 and TRBJ1-2, with D perhaps matching TRBD1 (5 bases). The sequence came from a woman aged 25-40 years in good health and CMV-seropositive. Material: PBMCs. The CDR3: CSSGAHGYGYTF. The CDR3 bases are TGTTCCAGCGGGGCCCACGGCTATGGCTACACCTTC.